A single sample gave rise to the 19 T cell receptor beta chains below, sequenced in a study of T cells in Graves' hyperthyroidism and ophthalmopathy. The source material, RNA transcripts, was used to amplify TCR beta CDR3 regions. A first-round RT-PCR of the TCR CDR3 used the HTBI primer set. Via MiXCR, TCRdb re-called the multiplex PCR reads, giving one row per CDR3 protein. The sample has approximately 690,000 distinct CDR3 sequences, around 20% seen once. The specimen was blood. These receptors all come from a man aged 30 to 39 with Graves' ophthalmopathy.

This clonotype has just a few counts. This sequence joins TRBV9 and TRBJ2-2; D is perhaps TRBD1 or TRBD2 (5 bases each). The germline V and J ends were trimmed by 3 bases and 4 bases, with 10 bases remaining between them. CDR1 is SGDLS, CDR2 YYNGEE, per germline. The length of the CDR3 is 14 residues. The CDR3 bases are TGTGCCAGCAGCGCTCGGGACGGCACCGGGGAGCTGTTTTTT. Protein product: CASSARDGTGELFF.

The DNA of the CDR3 is TGTGCCAGCAGCCCCCGACAGGCAACTAACACTGAAGCTTTCTTT. It encodes CASSPRQATNTEAFF. The chain employs TRBV9 and TRBJ1-1, with D possibly being TRBD1 (6 bases). There are 15 residues in the CDR3. V lost 4 bases to trimming and J lost 2 bases, with 15 bases between them. CDR1 is SGDLS and CDR2 is YYNGEE in the germline V gene.

There are a few counts of this clonotype. Written as DNA, the CDR3 is TGCAGTGCTAGAGATTCTACAGGGGGGAACACCGGGGAGCTGTTTTTT. As protein: CSARDSTGGNTGELFF. The gene calls are TRBV20-1 and TRBJ2-2; 8 nucleotides line up with TRBD1. Unmatched junction bases numbered 4, after V lost 0 bases and J lost 1 base. This CDR3 region has 16 residues. CDR1 DFQATT and CDR2 SNEGSKA come from the germline V gene (reference sequence).

In this sample, this clonotype turned up many times. V is TRBV12-3 or TRBV12-4 and J is TRBJ2-7; D gene ambiguous. The V gene lost 6 bases and the J gene lost 3 bases, with 15 bases spanning the gap. The CDR3 consists of 14 residues. The CDR3 sequence is CASSSDPRFYEQYF. As DNA, the CDR3 is TGTGCCAGCAGCTCAGACCCCCGGTTCTACGAGCAGTACTTC.

This clonotype was seen repeatedly, ten times or more. The chain couples TRBV28 to TRBJ2-7; 8 nucleotides match TRBD1. Germline CDR1 MDHEN, CDR2 SYDVKM. The CDR3 sequence is 15 residues long. J gave up 7 bases and V 5 bases, and 13 bases lay outside the gene matches. CDR3 coding DNA: TGTGCCAGCAGTACCCTGACAGGGGCGCGGCGGGAGCAGTACTTC. This codes for CASSTLTGARREQYF.

The chain has TRBV2 and TRBJ2-1; D may be TRBD1 (5 bases). CDR1 is SNHLY and CDR2 is FYNNEI in the germline V gene. V was clipped by 8 bases and J by 4 bases, with 18 bases between them. The CDR3 loop spans 15 amino acids. CDR3 coding DNA: TGTGCCAGCCCAGGCGCAGGGCCCATGTACAATGAGCAGTTCTTC. Translation gives CASPGAGPMYNEQFF.

This clonotype was observed a few times. The rearrangement links TRBV5-1 to TRBJ2-7, with 9 nucleotides matching TRBD2. V was pared by 1 base and J by 6 bases, with 8 bases of the junction left unmatched. Germline CDR1 reads SGHRS; CDR2 reads YFSETQ. The CDR3 contains 15 residues. The CDR3: CASSLMTSGFSEQYF. CDR3 nucleotides: TGCGCCAGCAGCTTGATGACTAGCGGCTTCTCCGAGCAGTACTTC.

Of note for this clonotype: A much larger clone differs by one base, so this may be a read error. The chain links TRBV20-1 to TRBJ2-7; D is perhaps TRBD1 (5 bases). This CDR3 contains 11 residues. Deletions cut 6 bases from V and 2 bases from J, with 8 bases between. Germline V gives CDR1 DFQATT, CDR2 SNEGSKA (reference sequence). CDR3 protein: CSAKDTYEQYF. The CDR3, as DNA: TGCAGTGCCAAGGACACCTACGAGCAGTACTTC.

V and J are TRBV7-6 and TRBJ1-5; no definite D call. There are 19 residues in the CDR3. Germline V gene data show CDR1 as SGHVS and CDR2 as FNYEAQ. V shed 5 bases and J shed 0 bases, with 23 bases lying between them. Written as DNA, the CDR3 is TGTGCCAGCAGCCCATTAATTGGAACAAACAGACATAGCAATCAGCCCCAGCATTTT. Translation: CASSPLIGTNRHSNQPQHF.

This clonotype appeared a few times. The chain carries TRBV28 and TRBJ1-5; a possible D gene is TRBD1 (5 bases). The CDR3 extends over 14 amino acids. Germline CDR1 reads MDHEN; CDR2 reads SYDVKM. Trimming removed 3 bases from V and 7 bases from J, with 13 bases in between. The CDR3 loop is CASSLMQGSQPQHF. Here the CDR3 DNA reads TGTGCCAGCAGTTTGATGCAGGGCTCCCAGCCCCAGCATTTT.

This clonotype was counted once. A much more abundant neighbour one base away suggests this may be a read error. The genes are TRBV6-2 or TRBV6-3 and TRBJ1-1, with 7 bases fitting TRBD1. The germline V gene encodes CDR1 MNHEY and CDR2 SVGEGT. There are 14 residues in the CDR3. CDR3 in DNA: TGTGCCAGCAGTCCGGGGAGACAGGGCGCTGAAGGTTTCTTT. Translation: CASSPGRQGAEGFF.

In the case of this clonotype: Compared with germline, one end of the junction differs, possibly owing to a read error. The rearrangement uses TRBV20-1 and TRBJ2-1; no reliable D call. The germline V gene has CDR1 DFQATT and CDR2 SNEGSKA (reference sequence). The CDR3 has 14 residues. The CDR3 sequence: CSAIRTFSNNEQFF. The CDR3 DNA reads TGCAGTGCTATCAGGACCTTCTCCAACAATGAGCAGTTCTTC.

This clonotype was seen repeatedly, ten times or more. The chain employs TRBV20-1 and TRBJ2-3; 12 bases align to TRBD2. Germline lookup yields CDR1 DFQATT and CDR2 SNEGSKA (reference sequence). CDR3 length equals 14 residues. With V trimmed by 4 bases and J by 5 bases, 4 bases remained unmatched. The CDR3 loop is CSAISLAGGDTQYF. Here the CDR3 DNA reads TGCAGTGCTATCTCACTAGCGGGAGGAGATACGCAGTATTTT.

This clonotype occurred many times. V gene TRBV11-2 combines with J gene TRBJ2-1, with TRBD2 matching 10 bases. V dropped 4 bases and J dropped 7; count of bases not matched to a gene: 4. Germline values: CDR1 SGHAT, CDR2 FQNNGV. The CDR3 spans 14 residues. The CDR3 DNA follows: TGTGCCAGCAGCTACTCGACTAGCGGGAATGAGCAGTTCTTC. It is translated as CASSYSTSGNEQFF. The full variable domain, with the rest looked up from reference TRBV11-2 and TRBJ2-1, is EAGVAQSPRYKIIEKRQSVAFWCNPISGHATLYWYQQILGQGPKLLIQFQNNGVVDDSQLPKDRFSAERLKGVDSTLKIQPAKLEDSAVYLCASSYSTSGNEQFFGPGTRLTVL.

There are many counts of this clonotype. The rearrangement joins TRBV2 to TRBJ2-2; 8 nucleotides agree with TRBD1. This CDR3 is built from 12 residues. Germline V lookup: CDR1 SNHLY, CDR2 FYNNEI. Trimming at V came to 6 bases and at J to 14 bases, leaving 8 bases not matched to a gene. The CDR3: CASRGDRGDLFF. The DNA for the CDR3 is TGTGCCAGCAGGGGTGACAGGGGAGATCTGTTTTTT.

This clonotype appeared many times. CDR3 protein: CASSGDRTVYYEQYF. The CDR3 nucleotides are TGTGCCAGCAGTGGAGATCGGACAGTTTACTACGAGCAGTACTTC. The genes are TRBV6-2 or TRBV6-3 and TRBJ2-7; tentative D call: TRBD1 (6 bases). Germline values: CDR1 MNHEY, CDR2 SVGEGT. The CDR3 is 15 amino acids. The V gene lost 5 bases and the J gene lost 3 bases, with 17 bases spanning the gap.

This clonotype has only a few counts. This chain connects TRBV6-1 to TRBJ2-1, with 7 bases matching TRBD2. Trimming cost V 6 bases and J 0 bases; bases outside gene matches: 2. The CDR3 covers 14 residues. CDR1 MNHNS and CDR2 SASEGT come from the germline V gene. CDR3 DNA: TGTGCCAGCAGCGAGCGGGGCTCCTACAATGAGCAGTTCTTC. It specifies CASSERGSYNEQFF.

The chain carries TRBV28 and TRBJ2-3; 9 bases fit TRBD2. Looked up from germline, CDR1 is MDHEN and CDR2 is SYDVKM. Trimming cost V 5 bases and J 4 bases; bases outside gene matches: 10. The CDR3 sequence is 16 residues long. The CDR3 bases are TGTGCCAGCAGTCCCGGTAGCGGGAGCGGCTCAGATACGCAGTATTTT. This codes for CASSPGSGSGSDTQYF.

The chain joins TRBV10-3 to TRBJ2-5; a weak D match, TRBD2 (6 bases). Germline loops: CDR1 ENHRY, CDR2 SYGVKD. The ends were cut back, 2 bases at V and 4 bases at J, with 11 bases in the middle. CDR3 length: 14 amino acids. CDR3 loop: CAISEGRDRETQYF. The CDR3 region has the DNA TGTGCCATCAGTGAGGGGCGGGACCGAGAGACCCAGTACTTC.